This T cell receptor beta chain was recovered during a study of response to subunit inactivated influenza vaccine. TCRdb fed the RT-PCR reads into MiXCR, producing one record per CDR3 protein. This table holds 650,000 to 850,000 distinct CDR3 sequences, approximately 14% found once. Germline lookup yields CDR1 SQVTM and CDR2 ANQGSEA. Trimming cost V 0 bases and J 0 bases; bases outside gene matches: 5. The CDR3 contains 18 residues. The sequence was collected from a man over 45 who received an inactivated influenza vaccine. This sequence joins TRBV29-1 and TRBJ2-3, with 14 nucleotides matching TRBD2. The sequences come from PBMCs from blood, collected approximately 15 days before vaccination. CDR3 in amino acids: CSVEDIGLAGGSTDTQYF. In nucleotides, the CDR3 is TGCAGCGTTGAAGATATCGGACTAGCGGGAGGTAGCACAGATACGCAGTATTTT.